This T cell receptor (beta chain) is from a study of CD8+CD57+ T cells in acquired aplastic anemia. Profiles of TCR beta VDJ and CDR3 were generated from a genomic DNA template. TCRdb independently ran MiXCR on the reads; one entry per CDR3 protein. The sample yields a few hundred thousand distinct CDR3 sequences, roughly 57% seen once. The V gene's germline CDR1 is SEHNR and CDR2 FQNEAQ (reference sequence). CDR3 length: 16 residues. There are a few counts of this clonotype. A read error may produce the germline difference seen at one junction end. This receptor was obtained from a human donor in good health. The rearrangement joins TRBV7-9 to TRBJ2-2; 7 positions match TRBD2. The material sequenced was sorted CD4+, CD8+, or CD8+CD57+ T cells (not recorded which) from PBMCs. For the CDR3, the DNA is TGCGCCAGCAGCGCCCTGACTAGCAAGAACACCGGGGAGCTGTTTTTT. This translates into CASSALTSKNTGELFF.